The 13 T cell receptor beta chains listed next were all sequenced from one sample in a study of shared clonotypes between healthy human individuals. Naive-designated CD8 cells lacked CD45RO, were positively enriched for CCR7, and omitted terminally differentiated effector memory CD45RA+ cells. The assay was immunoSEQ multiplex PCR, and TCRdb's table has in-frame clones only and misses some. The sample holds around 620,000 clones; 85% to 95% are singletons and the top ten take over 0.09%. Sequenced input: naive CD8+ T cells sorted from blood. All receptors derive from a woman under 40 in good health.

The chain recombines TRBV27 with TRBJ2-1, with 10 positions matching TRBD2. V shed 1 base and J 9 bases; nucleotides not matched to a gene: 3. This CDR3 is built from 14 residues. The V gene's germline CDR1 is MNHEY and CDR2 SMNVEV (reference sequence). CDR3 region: CASSLYLAGGEQFF. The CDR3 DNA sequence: TGTGCCAGCAGTTTATATTTAGCGGGAGGTGAGCAGTTCTTC.

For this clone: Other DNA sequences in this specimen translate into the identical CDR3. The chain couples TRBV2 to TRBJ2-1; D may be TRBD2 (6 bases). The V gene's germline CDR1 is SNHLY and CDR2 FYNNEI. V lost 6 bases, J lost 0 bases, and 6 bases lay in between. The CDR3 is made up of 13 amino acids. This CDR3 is CASRRGSYNEQFF. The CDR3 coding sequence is TGTGCCAGCAGGCGGGGCTCCTACAATGAGCAGTTCTTC.

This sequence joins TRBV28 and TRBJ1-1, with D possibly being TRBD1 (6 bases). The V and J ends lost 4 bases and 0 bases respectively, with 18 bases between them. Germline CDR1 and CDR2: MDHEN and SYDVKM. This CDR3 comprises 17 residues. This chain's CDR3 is CASSSSAFQGLNTEAFF. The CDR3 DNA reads TGTGCCAGCAGTTCCTCCGCCTTTCAGGGGCTGAACACTGAAGCTTTCTTT. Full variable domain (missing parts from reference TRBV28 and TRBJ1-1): DVKVTQSSRYLVKRTGEKVFLECVQDMDHENMFWYRQDPGLGLRLIYFSYDVKMKEKGDIPEGYSVSREKKERFSLILESASTNQTSMYLCASSSSAFQGLNTEAFFGQGTRLTVV.

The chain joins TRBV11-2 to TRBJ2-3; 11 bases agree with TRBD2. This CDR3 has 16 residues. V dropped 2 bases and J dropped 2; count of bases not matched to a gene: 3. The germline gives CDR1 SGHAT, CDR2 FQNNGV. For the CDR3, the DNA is TGTGCCAGCAGCTTATTAGCGGGAGGGGTCACAGATACGCAGTATTTT. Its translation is CASSLLAGGVTDTQYF.

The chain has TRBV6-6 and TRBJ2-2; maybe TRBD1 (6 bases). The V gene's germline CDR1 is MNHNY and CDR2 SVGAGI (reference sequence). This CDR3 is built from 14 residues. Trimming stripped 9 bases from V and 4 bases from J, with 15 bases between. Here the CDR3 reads CASEDSRSTGELFF. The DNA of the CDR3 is TGTGCCAGTGAGGACAGCCGGAGCACCGGGGAGCTGTTTTTT.

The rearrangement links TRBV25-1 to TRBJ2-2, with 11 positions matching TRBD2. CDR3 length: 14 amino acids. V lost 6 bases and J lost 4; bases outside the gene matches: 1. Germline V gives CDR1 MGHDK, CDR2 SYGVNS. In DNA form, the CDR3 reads TGTGCCAGCAGGGGACTAGCGGTCACCGGGGAGCTGTTTTTT. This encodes CASRGLAVTGELFF.

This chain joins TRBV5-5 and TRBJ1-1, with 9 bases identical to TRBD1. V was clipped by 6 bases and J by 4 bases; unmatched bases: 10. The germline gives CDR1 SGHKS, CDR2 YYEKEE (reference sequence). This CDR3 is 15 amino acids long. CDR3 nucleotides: TGTGCCAGCACCCTAGGGGGGACAGGGCTCACTGAAGCTTTCTTT. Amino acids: CASTLGGTGLTEAFF.

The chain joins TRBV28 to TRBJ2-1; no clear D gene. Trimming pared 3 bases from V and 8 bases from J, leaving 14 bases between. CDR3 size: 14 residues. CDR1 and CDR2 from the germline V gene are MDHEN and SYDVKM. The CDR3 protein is CASSLLRHKDEQFF. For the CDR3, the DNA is TGTGCCAGCAGTTTGCTAAGACACAAGGATGAGCAGTTCTTC.

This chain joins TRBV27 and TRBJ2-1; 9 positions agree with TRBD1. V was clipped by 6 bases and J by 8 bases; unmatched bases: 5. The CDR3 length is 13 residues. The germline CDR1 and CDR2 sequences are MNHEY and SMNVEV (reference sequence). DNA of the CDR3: TGTGCCAGCAGCCTCGGGACAGGGCATGAGCAGTTCTTC. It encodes CASSLGTGHEQFF.

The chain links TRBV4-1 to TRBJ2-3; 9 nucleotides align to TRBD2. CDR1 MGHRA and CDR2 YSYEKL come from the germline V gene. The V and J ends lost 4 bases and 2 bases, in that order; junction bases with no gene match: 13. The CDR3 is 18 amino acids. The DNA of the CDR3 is TGCGCCAGCAGCCCACAAGCCCGGCGGGAGGGATACACAGATACGCAGTATTTT. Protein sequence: CASSPQARREGYTDTQYF.

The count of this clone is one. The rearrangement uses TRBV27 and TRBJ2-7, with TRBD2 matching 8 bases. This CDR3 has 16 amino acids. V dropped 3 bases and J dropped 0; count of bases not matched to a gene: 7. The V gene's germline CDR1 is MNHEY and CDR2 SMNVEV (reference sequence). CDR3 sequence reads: CASSFSAGAFSYEQYF. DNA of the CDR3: TGTGCCAGCAGTTTCTCAGCGGGAGCCTTCTCCTACGAGCAGTACTTC.

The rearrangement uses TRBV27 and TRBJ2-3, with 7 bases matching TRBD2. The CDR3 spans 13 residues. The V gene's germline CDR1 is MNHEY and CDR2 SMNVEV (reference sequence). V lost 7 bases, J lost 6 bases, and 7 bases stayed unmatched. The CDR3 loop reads CASMGGTGDTQYF. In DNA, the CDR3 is TGTGCCAGCATGGGAGGGACTGGGGATACGCAGTATTTT.

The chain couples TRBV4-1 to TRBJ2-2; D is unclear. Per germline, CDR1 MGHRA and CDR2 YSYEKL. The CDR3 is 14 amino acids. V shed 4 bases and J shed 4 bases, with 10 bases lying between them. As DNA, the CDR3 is TGCGCCAGCAGCCCAAACCCGAGCACCGGGGAGCTGTTTTTT. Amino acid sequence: CASSPNPSTGELFF.